These 25 T cell receptor beta chains were all obtained from the same sample, sequenced in a study of blood T cell repertoires in COVID-19. This table comes from immunoSEQ multiplex PCR, and its TCRdb copy is limited to in-frame clones, with some not included. The repertoire holds approximately 670,000 clones, with 85% to 90% as singletons. What was sequenced was peripheral blood. These receptors were collected from a woman younger than 30 with acute or convalescent COVID-19.

The chain joins TRBV29-1 to TRBJ2-7; 11 nucleotides match TRBD2. The CDR3 runs to 13 residues. V trimming: 5 bases; J trimming: 2 bases; junction bases outside the gene matches: 2. The germline CDR1 and CDR2 sequences are SQVTM and ANQGSEA. The DNA of the CDR3 is TGCAGCGTTACTAGCGGGGGCGCCTACGAGCAGTACTTC. Its protein product is CSVTSGGAYEQYF.

The chain uses TRBV9 and TRBJ2-3; 12 bases match TRBD1. The J segment lost 5 bases and the V segment lost 1 base, leaving 5 bases of the junction unmatched. This CDR3 has 16 amino acids. Germline assignment: CDR1 SGDLS and CDR2 YYNGEE. The CDR3 nucleotides read TGTGCCAGCAGCGTAAGGGGACAGGGGGCCATAGATACGCAGTATTTT. Protein sequence: CASSVRGQGAIDTQYF.

The V and J genes are TRBV5-1 and TRBJ2-1, with 7 nucleotides matching TRBD1. Germline V gives CDR1 SGHRS, CDR2 YFSETQ. There are 15 residues in the CDR3. Trimming at V came to 0 bases and at J to 1 base, leaving 1 base not matched to a gene. The CDR3 DNA is TGCGCCAGCAGCTTGGTGACAGGGTCCTACAATGAGCAGTTCTTC. It codes for CASSLVTGSYNEQFF.

As concerns this clone: Within the sample, other DNA sequences also encode this same CDR3. This rearrangement joins TRBV7-3 to TRBJ1-1, with D perhaps matching TRBD1 (6 bases). The CDR3 totals 13 residues. The germline V and J ends were trimmed by 5 bases and 1 base, with 8 bases remaining between them. Germline assignment: CDR1 SGHTA and CDR2 FQGTGA. The CDR3 sequence is CASSPQGNTEAFF. The CDR3 coding sequence is TGTGCCAGCAGCCCACAGGGGAACACTGAAGCTTTCTTT.

Written as DNA, the CDR3 is TGTGCCAGCAGTTACAACCGCGGACAGGGGCACACTGAAGCTTTCTTT. This gives the protein CASSYNRGQGHTEAFF. The rearrangement links TRBV27 to TRBJ1-1; 9 bases agree with TRBD1. CDR1 is MNHEY and CDR2 is SMNVEV in the germline V gene (reference sequence). CDR3 length: 16 residues. J gave up 3 bases and V 4 bases, and 9 bases lay outside the gene matches.

The chain carries TRBV5-6 and TRBJ2-7; D unresolved. CDR1 SGHDT and CDR2 YYEEEE come from the germline V gene. V was pared by 4 bases and J by 2 bases, with 13 bases between. This CDR3 has 14 amino acids. In DNA, the CDR3 is TGTGCCAGCAGCCCTGCCGGTCTAGCCTACGAGCAGTACTTC. This translates into CASSPAGLAYEQYF.

The rearrangement uses TRBV2 and TRBJ2-2, with D perhaps TRBD2 (5 bases). V was trimmed by 3 bases and J by 4 bases, leaving 15 bases between them. This CDR3 contains 16 residues. Per germline, CDR1 SNHLY and CDR2 FYNNEI. The CDR3 DNA sequence: TGTGCCAGCAGTGATCAACGGACTGAAATCACCGGGGAGCTGTTTTTT. Translated, it gives CASSDQRTEITGELFF. The full variable domain, in which reference TRBV2 and TRBJ2-2 provide the parts outside the CDR3, is EPEVTQTPSHQVTQMGQEVILRCVPISNHLYFYWYRQILGQKVEFLVSFYNNEISEKSEIFDDQFSVERPDGSNFTLKIRSTKLEDSAMYFCASSDQRTEITGELFFGEGSRLTVL.

The chain joins TRBV30 to TRBJ1-4; D is undetermined. This CDR3 region has 15 residues. CDR1 and CDR2 from the germline V gene are GTSNPN and SVGIG (reference sequence). V lost 8 bases and J 0 bases, leaving 16 bases between the germline ends. The CDR3 DNA reads TGTGCCCCCCGGGTAAAGGCCTCAACTAATGAAAAACTGTTTTTT. Protein product: CAPRVKASTNEKLFF.

The rearrangement links TRBV11-3 to TRBJ2-3; D remains ambiguous. Germline V CDR1 and CDR2: SGHNT, YENEEA. V lost 6 bases, J lost 0 bases, and 7 bases lay in between. This CDR3 is built from 13 residues. This chain's CDR3 is CASSLFSTDTQYF. The CDR3 nucleotides are TGTGCCAGCAGTCTATTTAGCACAGATACGCAGTATTTT.

The chain combines TRBV5-1 with TRBJ1-3; the D gene is possibly TRBD1 (6 bases). Trimming left V 1 base short and J 2 bases short, with 19 bases between. The germline V gene encodes CDR1 SGHRS and CDR2 YFSETQ. The CDR3 has 18 residues. CDR3 in amino acids: CASSLLAGVERPGNTIYF. CDR3 nucleotides: TGCGCCAGCAGCTTGCTGGCAGGGGTCGAAAGGCCTGGAAACACCATATATTTT.

This chain links TRBV7-9 with TRBJ1-1; 7 nucleotides match TRBD1. The V gene end was trimmed by 2 bases and the J gene end by 1 base; junction bases not matched to a gene: 10. The CDR3 consists of 17 residues. CDR1 SEHNR and CDR2 FQNEAQ come from the germline V gene (reference sequence). This CDR3 reads CASSLPPGGTENTEAFF. DNA of the CDR3: TGTGCCAGCAGCTTACCACCCGGCGGGACAGAGAACACTGAAGCTTTCTTT.

The chain is built from TRBV9 and TRBJ1-2; TRBD1 agrees at 7 bases. The ends lost 4 bases at V and 1 base at J; junction bases unmatched: 4. This CDR3 contains 14 residues. Germline-derived CDR1 and CDR2 are SGDLS and YYNGEE. The CDR3 protein is CASSRDRVNYGYTF. CDR3 sequence (DNA): TGTGCCAGCAGCCGGGACAGAGTTAACTATGGCTACACCTTC. Supplemented by reference TRBV9 and TRBJ1-2, the full variable domain reads DSGVTQTPKHLITATGQRVTLRCSPRSGDLSVYWYQQSLDQGLQFLIQYYNGEERAKGNILERFSAQQFPDLHSELNLSSLELGDSALYFCASSRDRVNYGYTFGSGTRLTVV.

The chain is built from TRBV7-9 and TRBJ2-7, with D hard to call. The CDR3 loop spans 14 amino acids. The germline CDR1 and CDR2 sequences are SEHNR and FQNEAQ (reference sequence). The V and J ends lost 9 bases and 0 bases respectively, with 15 bases between them. CDR3 sequence: CARGPTEFSYEQYF. The CDR3 DNA sequence: TGTGCCAGGGGCCCAACGGAATTCTCCTACGAGCAGTACTTC.

The V call is TRBV10-3, the J call TRBJ2-1; perhaps TRBD2 as D (7 bases). The CDR3 contains 14 residues. The V end lost 7 bases, the J end lost 4 bases, and 14 bases lay between the germline ends. Germline V gives CDR1 ENHRY, CDR2 SYGVKD. DNA for the CDR3: TGTGCCATCAACGCCGGGGGGCAGTACAATGAGCAGTTCTTC. Translating gives CAINAGGQYNEQFF.

This clone was observed once. V is TRBV2 and J is TRBJ2-1, with 12 bases aligning to TRBD1. The CDR3 is 16 amino acids. With 6 bases clipped from V and 7 bases from J, the junction kept 10 bases outside the gene matches. The germline gives CDR1 SNHLY, CDR2 FYNNEI. Written as DNA, the CDR3 is TGTGCCAGCAGACCGGGACAGGGGGCCTCTAGGAATGAGCAGTTCTTC. It is translated as CASRPGQGASRNEQFF.

The chain links TRBV4-1 to TRBJ2-3, with TRBD2 as a possible D gene (5 bases). CDR3 length: 14 amino acids. Germline V gene data show CDR1 as MGHRA and CDR2 as YSYEKL. Trimming pared 4 bases from V and 6 bases from J, leaving 14 bases between. CDR3 in amino acids: CASSLLGSGDTQYF. In nucleotides, the CDR3 is TGCGCCAGCAGCCTTTTAGGGAGTGGTGATACGCAGTATTTT.

The rearrangement uses TRBV7-2 and TRBJ1-4; 8 positions match TRBD1. Unmatched junction bases numbered 10, after V lost 4 bases and J lost 6 bases. This CDR3 comprises 16 residues. Germline V gene lookup returns CDR1 SGHTA and CDR2 FQGNSA. CDR3 loop: CASSSRTPGGHEKLFF. The CDR3, as DNA: TGTGCCAGCAGCTCGAGAACCCCAGGGGGCCATGAAAAACTGTTTTTT. Full variable domain (remainder filled in from reference TRBV7-2 and TRBJ1-4): GAGVSQSPSNKVTEKGKDVELRCDPISGHTALYWYRQSLGQGLEFLIYFQGNSAPDKSGLPSDRFSAERTGGSVSTLTIQRTQQEDSAVYLCASSSRTPGGHEKLFFGSGTQLSVL.

In this sample, this clone turned up a few times. The J gene is TRBJ1-1, the V gene TRBV6-4, with D possibly TRBD1 on 6 matching bases. Trimming shortened V by 3 bases and J by 1 base, and 6 bases separated the two germline ends. CDR1 is MRHNA and CDR2 is SNTAGT in the germline V gene. The CDR3 consists of 13 residues. CDR3 loop: CASSETGNTEAFF. In nucleotides, the CDR3 is TGTGCCAGCAGTGAGACAGGGAACACTGAAGCTTTCTTT.

V usage is TRBV6-5 and J usage is TRBJ1-1; D is undetermined. Germline CDR1 MNHEY, CDR2 SVGAGI. V lost 4 bases to trimming and J lost 2 bases, with 17 bases between them. CDR3 size: 16 residues. CDR3 loop: CASSSPPGILNTEAFF. DNA of the CDR3: TGTGCCAGCAGTTCCCCTCCCGGGATATTAAACACTGAAGCTTTCTTT.

The V gene is TRBV12-3 or TRBV12-4, the J gene TRBJ1-1, with a weak D call TRBD1 (5 bases). The length of the CDR3 is 13 residues. Between the trimmed V and J ends, which lost 6 bases and 1 base, there was a span of 9 bases. CDR3 sequence (DNA): TGTGCCAGCAGCCAGACAGAGAACACTGAAGCTTTCTTT. Translated: CASSQTENTEAFF.

The chain has TRBV6-1 and TRBJ1-3; perhaps TRBD1 as D (5 bases). Germline V gene data show CDR1 as MNHNS and CDR2 as SASEGT. The CDR3 has 17 amino acids. V was shortened by 0 bases and J by 7 bases, with 19 bases between the two germline ends. CDR3 sequence: CASSEARTQAGGNTIYF. The CDR3 region has the DNA TGTGCCAGCAGTGAAGCCCGGACTCAGGCCGGGGGGAACACCATATATTTT.

The DNA for the CDR3 is TGTGCCAGTAGGACAGGGACGAGCAATCAGCCCCAGCATTTT. It translates to CASRTGTSNQPQHF. The rearrangement uses TRBV19 and TRBJ1-5, with 7 positions matching TRBD1. The CDR3 length is 14 residues. CDR1 and CDR2 (germline): LNHDA, SQIVND (reference sequence). V lost 6 bases, J lost 1 base, and 3 bases stayed unmatched.

The chain links TRBV19 to TRBJ2-1; D possibly corresponds to TRBD1 (7 bases). The V end was cut by 11 bases, the J end by 9 bases, with 35 bases between. The CDR3 contains 18 residues. The germline CDR1 and CDR2 sequences are LNHDA and SQIVND (reference sequence). Here the CDR3 reads CASRWERLDRAWGVEQFF. The DNA of the CDR3 is TGTGCCTCCAGATGGGAGCGGCTCGACAGGGCATGGGGGGTTGAGCAGTTCTTC.

This sequence joins TRBV24-1 and TRBJ2-1; 12 bases agree with TRBD1. V lost 2 bases, J lost 9 bases, and 10 bases stayed unmatched. Germline lookup yields CDR1 KGHDR and CDR2 SFDVKD. This CDR3 has 17 residues. CDR3 protein: CATSDYSPGTGGLEQFF. In DNA, the CDR3 is TGTGCCACCAGTGATTATTCTCCCGGGACAGGGGGCCTTGAGCAGTTCTTC.

V and J are TRBV29-1 and TRBJ2-3, with D hard to call. Trimming stripped 7 bases from V and 2 bases from J, with 10 bases between. This CDR3 has 12 amino acids. Germline V gene data show CDR1 as SQVTM and CDR2 as ANQGSEA. CDR3 in amino acids: CSADTNTDTQYF. Here the CDR3 DNA reads TGCAGCGCCGACACCAACACAGATACGCAGTATTTT.